These 16 T cell receptor beta chains share one sample of origin, sequenced in a study of blood T cell repertoires in COVID-19 (TCRdb year 2020). Receptors were amplified or captured by the immunoSEQ multiplex PCR assay. TCRdb's version of the immuneACCESS table is confined to in-frame rearrangements and falls short of the full clone set. An unresolved V gene accounts for under half of the shortfall where checked; the remainder is of unknown origin. The sample data list around 84,000 clones, and 70% to 90% of these were observed just once. Around 4.5% of the sample lies in the top ten. Sequenced: peripheral blood. These receptors came from a man aged 45-65 years with active COVID-19.

This clone has only a few counts. The rearrangement links TRBV7-9 to TRBJ2-7, with 7 nucleotides matching TRBD1. The germline V gene has CDR1 SEHNR and CDR2 FQNEAQ (reference sequence). This CDR3 is 16 amino acids long. V was pared by 5 bases and J by 0 bases, with 10 bases of the junction left unmatched. CDR3: CASSPYRGPSSYEQYF. The DNA for the CDR3 is TGTGCCAGCAGCCCCTACAGGGGCCCAAGCTCCTACGAGCAGTACTTC.

The chain has TRBV5-1 and TRBJ2-6, with 13 positions matching TRBD2. The germline CDR1 and CDR2 sequences are SGHRS and YFSETQ. V trimming: 4 bases; J trimming: 0 bases; junction bases outside the gene matches: 7. CDR3 length equals 19 residues. The CDR3 region has the DNA TGCGCCAGCAGCCAAGAGGGACTAGCGGGAATCTCTGGGGCCAACGTCCTGACTTTC. Protein: CASSQEGLAGISGANVLTF.

CDR3 sequence: CASRPAGGSYEQYF. For the CDR3, the DNA is TGTGCCAGCAGGCCAGCGGGGGGCTCCTACGAGCAGTACTTC. V gene TRBV3-1 (or the pseudogene TRBV3-2) combines with J gene TRBJ2-7; 9 bases are a match to TRBD2. The V gene's germline CDR1 is LGHDT and CDR2 YNNKEL (reference sequence). The junction had 3 bases not matched to a gene; V was cut back by 6 bases and J by 0 bases. The length of the CDR3 is 14 residues.

J is TRBJ1-1 and V is TRBV11-2, with no clear D. The germline CDR1 and CDR2 sequences are SGHAT and FQNNGV. CDR3 length equals 15 residues. V was pared by 1 base and J by 4 bases, with 13 bases between. The CDR3: CASSLGGMGSTEAFF. The CDR3 DNA is TGTGCCAGCAGCTTAGGAGGTATGGGTTCCACTGAAGCTTTCTTT.

The V gene is TRBV5-1, the J gene TRBJ2-7; TRBD2 might be the D (5 bases). Trimming removed 2 bases at V and 4 bases at J, with 13 bases between. The CDR3 has 14 residues. The germline CDR1 and CDR2 sequences are SGHRS and YFSETQ. In DNA form, the CDR3 reads TGCGCCAGCAGCTTCGGCGAAGAGGGATACGAGCAGTACTTC. It yields the protein CASSFGEEGYEQYF.

The chain has TRBV24-1 and TRBJ1-2; D is possibly TRBD1 (5 bases). The V and J ends lost 4 bases and 4 bases respectively, with 9 bases between them. Per the germline V gene, CDR1 is KGHDR and CDR2 is SFDVKD. The CDR3 is 13 residues long. For the CDR3, the DNA is TGTGCCACCAGTGAGCGGGGGGGCTATGGCTACACCTTC. It codes for CATSERGGYGYTF.

This clone was seen a single time. The chain has TRBV5-4 and TRBJ2-3; 8 bases are shared with TRBD1. The CDR3 length is 15 residues. V lost 3 bases, J lost 6 bases, and 9 bases stayed unmatched. Germline V gives CDR1 SGHNT, CDR2 YYREEE (reference sequence). Here the CDR3 reads CASSSPGQGRDTQYF. The CDR3 DNA follows: TGTGCCAGCAGCTCGCCTGGACAGGGTCGGGATACGCAGTATTTT.

V is TRBV7-8 and J is TRBJ2-7; a weak D match, TRBD1 (6 bases). Looked up from germline, CDR1 is SGHVS and CDR2 is FQNEAQ. V was shortened by 4 bases and J by 2 bases, with 12 bases between the two germline ends. CDR3 length: 14 amino acids. The CDR3 sequence is CASSWGQGPYEQYF. The CDR3 region has the DNA TGTGCCAGCAGCTGGGGTCAGGGGCCCTACGAGCAGTACTTC.

The gene calls are TRBV6-2 or TRBV6-3 and TRBJ2-7; D call uncertain. This CDR3 spans 12 amino acids. Looked up from germline, CDR1 is MNHEY and CDR2 is SVGEGT. Trimming pared 3 bases from V and 8 bases from J, leaving 11 bases between. In nucleotides, the CDR3 is TGTGCCAGCAGTTATAGAGTCGTTCAGCAGTACTTC. It codes for CASSYRVVQQYF.

The chain carries TRBV30 and TRBJ2-3; possible D gene TRBD2, 6 bases. The CDR3 contains 13 residues. Germline assignment: CDR1 GTSNPN and CDR2 SVGIG (reference sequence). The germline V and J ends were trimmed by 2 bases and 4 bases, with 10 bases remaining between them. CDR3 coding DNA: TGTGCCTGGAGTAGGAGGGAATCAGATACGCAGTATTTT. Translated, it gives CAWSRRESDTQYF. Together with reference TRBV30 and TRBJ2-3, the CDR3 gives the full variable domain: SQTIHQWPATLVQPVGSPLSLECTVEGTSNPNLYWYRQAAGRGLQLLFYSVGIGQISSEVPQNLSASRPQDRQFILSSKKLLLSDSGFYLCAWSRRESDTQYFGPGTRLTVL.

V gene TRBV5-1 combines with J gene TRBJ2-3, with 7 nucleotides matching TRBD2. The germline CDR1 and CDR2 sequences are SGHRS and YFSETQ. The CDR3 consists of 17 residues. V dropped 0 bases and J dropped 2; count of bases not matched to a gene: 9. CDR3 residues: CASSLELGGGLTDTQYF. The CDR3 DNA reads as TGCGCCAGCAGCTTGGAACTCGGCGGGGGACTCACAGATACGCAGTATTTT.

The chain employs TRBV19 and TRBJ2-2; D uncertain. The CDR3 covers 14 residues. Trimming left V 6 bases short and J 4 bases short, with 12 bases between. Germline assignment: CDR1 LNHDA and CDR2 SQIVND (reference sequence). CDR3 nucleotides: TGTGCCAGTAGGGGCGCCACTTTCACCGGGGAGCTGTTTTTT. Its translation is CASRGATFTGELFF.

A few counts support this clone. The chain is built from TRBV2 and TRBJ2-7; no firm D call. The germline V and J ends were trimmed by 4 bases and 3 bases, with 4 bases remaining between them. The germline V gene has CDR1 SNHLY and CDR2 FYNNEI. This CDR3 has 11 residues. The CDR3 sequence: CASSVVYEQYF. The CDR3 DNA reads as TGTGCCAGCAGTGTAGTCTACGAGCAGTACTTC.

This sequence joins TRBV7-3 and TRBJ2-1, with 9 nucleotides matching TRBD1. The V gene's germline CDR1 is SGHTA and CDR2 FQGTGA. Trimming took 4 bases from V and 0 from J; bases not matched to a gene: 10. CDR3 length: 18 residues. In DNA, the CDR3 is TGTGCCAGCAGCTCCTTTCCGGGGACAGGGAGCTCCTACAATGAGCAGTTCTTC. This encodes CASSSFPGTGSSYNEQFF.

The rearrangement links TRBV30 to TRBJ1-3, with 7 bases aligning to TRBD1. This CDR3 comprises 11 residues. The V gene's germline CDR1 is GTSNPN and CDR2 SVGIG (reference sequence). Unmatched junction bases numbered 4, after V lost 8 bases and J lost 6 bases. For the CDR3, the DNA is TGTGCCGGCGGGACAGTAAACACCATATATTTT. Protein sequence: CAGGTVNTIYF.

The chain couples TRBV5-6 to TRBJ1-3; possibly TRBD1 for D (6 bases). CDR1 is SGHDT, CDR2 YYEEEE, per germline. The ends were cut back, 3 bases at V and 4 bases at J, with 17 bases in the middle. CDR3 size: 16 residues. DNA for the CDR3: TGTGCCAGCAGCTCCCCGACAGGTTGGGGCGGAAACACCATATATTTT. It specifies CASSSPTGWGGNTIYF. Full variable domain (remainder filled in from reference TRBV5-6 and TRBJ1-3): DAGVTQSPTHLIKTRGQQVTLRCSPKSGHDTVSWYQQALGQGPQFIFQYYEEEERQRGNFPDRFSGHQFPNYSSELNVNALLLGDSALYLCASSSPTGWGGNTIYFGEGSWLTVV.